This TCR beta chain was recorded in a study of T cells in Graves' hyperthyroidism and ophthalmopathy. Study findings and constraints: In the blood, most expanded thyroid clonotypes above 0.001 appeared as well.

This clonotype showed up many times. Its target is unknown. This CDR3 has 15 amino acids. With 2 bases removed from V and 1 base from J, the gap between germline ends came to 11 bases. Germline values: CDR1 SNHLY, CDR2 FYNNEI. Across 18 months, stable Graves' hyperthyroidism was marked by no progression to ophthalmopathy. Patients aged 18 to 65 had newly diagnosed hyperthyroidism that had lasted under 2 months. Template material for amplifying TCR beta CDR3 regions consisted of RNA transcripts. Researchers ran a first-round RT-PCR on the TCR CDR3 using the HTBI primer set. TCRdb passed the multiplex PCR reads through MiXCR, listing each CDR3 protein once. The data show 89,000 or so distinct CDR3 sequences, with approximately 42% seen just once and roughly a tenth held by the top ten.

Sequences were obtained from peripheral blood or thyroid tissue (not recorded which). The rearrangement joins TRBV2 to TRBJ2-5, with a tentative D call TRBD1 (5 bases). The clonotype originates from a woman in her 30s with Graves' hyperthyroidism. In nucleotides, the CDR3 is TGTGCCAGCAGTGAATCCGGACACGGCCAAGAGACCCAGTACTTC. It yields the protein CASSESGHGQETQYF.